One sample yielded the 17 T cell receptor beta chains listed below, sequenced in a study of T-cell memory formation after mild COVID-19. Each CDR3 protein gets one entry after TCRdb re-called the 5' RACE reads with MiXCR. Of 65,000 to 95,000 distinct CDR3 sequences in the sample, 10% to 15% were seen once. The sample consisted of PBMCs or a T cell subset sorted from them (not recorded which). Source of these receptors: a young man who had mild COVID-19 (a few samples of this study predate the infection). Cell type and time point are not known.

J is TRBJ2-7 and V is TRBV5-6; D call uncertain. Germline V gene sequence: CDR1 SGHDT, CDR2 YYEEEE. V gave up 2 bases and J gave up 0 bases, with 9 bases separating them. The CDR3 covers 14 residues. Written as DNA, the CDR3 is TGTGCCAGCAGCTTCATCCACAGCTCCTACGAGCAGTACGTC. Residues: CASSFIHSSYEQYV.

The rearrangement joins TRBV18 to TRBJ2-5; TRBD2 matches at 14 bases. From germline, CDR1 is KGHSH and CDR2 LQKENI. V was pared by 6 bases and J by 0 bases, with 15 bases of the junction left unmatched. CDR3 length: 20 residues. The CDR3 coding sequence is TGTGCCAGCTCTCTCGTCCCGGGACTAGCGGGGGACCTGTACCAAGAGACCCAGTACTTC. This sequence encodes CASSLVPGLAGDLYQETQYF.

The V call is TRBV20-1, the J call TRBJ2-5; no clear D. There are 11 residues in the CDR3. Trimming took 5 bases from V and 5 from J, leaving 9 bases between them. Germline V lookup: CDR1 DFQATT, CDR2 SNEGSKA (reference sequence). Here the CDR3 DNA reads TGCAGTGCTTCAAGAGCCGAGACCCAGTACTTC. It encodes CSASRAETQYF.

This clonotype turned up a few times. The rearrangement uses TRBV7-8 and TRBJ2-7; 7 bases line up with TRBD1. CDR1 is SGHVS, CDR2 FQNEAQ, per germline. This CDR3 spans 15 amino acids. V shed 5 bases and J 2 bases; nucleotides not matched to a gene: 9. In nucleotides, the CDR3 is TGTGCCAGCAGCGGAGACAGGGTGGACCCCTACGAGCAGTACTTC. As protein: CASSGDRVDPYEQYF.

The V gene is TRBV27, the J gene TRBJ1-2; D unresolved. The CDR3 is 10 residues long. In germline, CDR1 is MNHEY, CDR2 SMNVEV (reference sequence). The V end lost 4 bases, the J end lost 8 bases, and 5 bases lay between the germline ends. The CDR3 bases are TGTGCCAGCAGTTGGGAGGGCTACACCTTC. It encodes CASSWEGYTF.

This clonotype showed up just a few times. The CDR3 is CASSRIGVGNEQFF. The CDR3 DNA sequence: TGCGCCAGCAGCCGAATCGGGGTCGGGAATGAGCAGTTCTTC. The chain recombines TRBV4-1 with TRBJ2-1; maybe TRBD2 (5 bases). This CDR3 has 14 amino acids. The germline V and J ends were trimmed by 4 bases and 7 bases, with 14 bases remaining between them. Germline V gene data show CDR1 as MGHRA and CDR2 as YSYEKL.

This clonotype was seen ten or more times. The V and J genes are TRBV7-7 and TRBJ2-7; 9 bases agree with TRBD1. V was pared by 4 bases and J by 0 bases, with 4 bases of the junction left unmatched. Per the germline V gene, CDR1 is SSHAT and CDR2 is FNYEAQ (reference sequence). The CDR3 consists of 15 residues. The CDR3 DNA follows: TGTGCCAGCAGCTCAGGACAGGGGAGCTCCTACGAGCAGTACTTC. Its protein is CASSSGQGSSYEQYF.

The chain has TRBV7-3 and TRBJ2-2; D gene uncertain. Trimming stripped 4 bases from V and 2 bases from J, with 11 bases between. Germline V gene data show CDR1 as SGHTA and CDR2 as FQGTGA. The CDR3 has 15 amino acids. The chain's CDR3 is CASSSGNRNTGELFF. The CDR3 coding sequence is TGTGCCAGCAGCTCAGGAAACAGAAACACCGGGGAGCTGTTTTTT. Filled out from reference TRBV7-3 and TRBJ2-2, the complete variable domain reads GAGVSQTPSNKVTEKGKYVELRCDPISGHTALYWYRQSLGQGPEFLIYFQGTGAADDSGLPNDRFFAVRPEGSVSTLKIQRTERGDSAVYLCASSSGNRNTGELFFGEGSRLTVL.

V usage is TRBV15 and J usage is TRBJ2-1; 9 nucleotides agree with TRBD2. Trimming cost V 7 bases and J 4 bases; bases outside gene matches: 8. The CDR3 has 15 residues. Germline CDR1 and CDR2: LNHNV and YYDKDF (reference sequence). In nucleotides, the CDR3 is TGTGCCACCAATCTCCGGCGGGGGGGGTACAATGAGCAGTTCTTC. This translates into CATNLRRGGYNEQFF.

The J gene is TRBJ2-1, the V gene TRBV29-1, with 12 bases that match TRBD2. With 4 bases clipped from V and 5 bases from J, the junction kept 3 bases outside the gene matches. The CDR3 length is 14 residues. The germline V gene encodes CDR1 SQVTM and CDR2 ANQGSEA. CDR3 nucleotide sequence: TGCAGCGTTGCCGGACTAGCGGGAAACAATGAGCAGTTCTTC. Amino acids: CSVAGLAGNNEQFF.

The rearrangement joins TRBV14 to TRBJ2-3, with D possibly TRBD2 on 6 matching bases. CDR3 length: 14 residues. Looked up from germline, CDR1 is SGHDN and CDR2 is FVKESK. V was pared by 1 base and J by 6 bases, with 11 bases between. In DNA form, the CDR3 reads TGTGCCAGCAGCCAAGTGGCGGGGTGGGATACGCAGTATTTT. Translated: CASSQVAGWDTQYF.

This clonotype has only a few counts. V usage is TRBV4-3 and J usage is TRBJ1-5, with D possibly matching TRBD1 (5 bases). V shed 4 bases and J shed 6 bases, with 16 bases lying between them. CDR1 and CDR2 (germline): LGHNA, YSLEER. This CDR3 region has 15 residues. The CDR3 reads CASSRSWGGGQPQHF. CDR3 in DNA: TGCGCCAGCAGCCGCAGTTGGGGCGGTGGTCAGCCCCAGCATTTT.

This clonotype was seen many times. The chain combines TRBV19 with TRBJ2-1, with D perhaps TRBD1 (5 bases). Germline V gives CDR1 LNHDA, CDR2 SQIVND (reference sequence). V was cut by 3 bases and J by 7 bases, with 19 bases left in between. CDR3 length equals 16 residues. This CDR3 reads CASSMVGDPNTNEQFF. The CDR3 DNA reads TGTGCCAGTAGTATGGTAGGGGATCCCAATACGAATGAGCAGTTCTTC. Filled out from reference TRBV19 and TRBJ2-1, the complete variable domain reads DGGITQSPKYLFRKEGQNVTLSCEQNLNHDAMYWYRQDPGQGLRLIYYSQIVNDFQKGDIAEGYSVSREKKESFPLTVTSAQKNPTAFYLCASSMVGDPNTNEQFFGPGTRLTVL.

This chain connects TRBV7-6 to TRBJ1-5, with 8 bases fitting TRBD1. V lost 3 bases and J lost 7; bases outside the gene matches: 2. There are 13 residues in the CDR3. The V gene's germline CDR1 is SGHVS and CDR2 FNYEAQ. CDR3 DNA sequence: TGTGCCAGCAGCTTTGGACAGGGCCAGCCCCAGCATTTT. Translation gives CASSFGQGQPQHF.

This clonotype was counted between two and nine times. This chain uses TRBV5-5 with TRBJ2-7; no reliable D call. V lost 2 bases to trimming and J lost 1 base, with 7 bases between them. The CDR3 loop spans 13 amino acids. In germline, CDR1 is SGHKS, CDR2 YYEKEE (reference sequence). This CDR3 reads CASSFGFSYEQYF. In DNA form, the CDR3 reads TGTGCCAGCAGCTTCGGGTTTTCCTACGAGCAGTACTTC.

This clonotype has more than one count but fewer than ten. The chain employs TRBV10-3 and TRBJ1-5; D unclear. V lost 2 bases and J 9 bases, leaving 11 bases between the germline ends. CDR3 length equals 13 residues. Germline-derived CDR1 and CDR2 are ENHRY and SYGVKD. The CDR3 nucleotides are TGTGCCATCAGTGAGCCCCTCGGGAGGCCCCAGCATTTT. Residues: CAISEPLGRPQHF.

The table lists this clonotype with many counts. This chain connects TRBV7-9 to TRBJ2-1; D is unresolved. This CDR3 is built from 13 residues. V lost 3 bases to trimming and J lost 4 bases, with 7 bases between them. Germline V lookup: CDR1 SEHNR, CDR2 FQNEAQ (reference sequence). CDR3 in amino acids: CASSFISYNEQFF. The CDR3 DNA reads TGTGCCAGCAGCTTTATCAGTTACAATGAGCAGTTCTTC.